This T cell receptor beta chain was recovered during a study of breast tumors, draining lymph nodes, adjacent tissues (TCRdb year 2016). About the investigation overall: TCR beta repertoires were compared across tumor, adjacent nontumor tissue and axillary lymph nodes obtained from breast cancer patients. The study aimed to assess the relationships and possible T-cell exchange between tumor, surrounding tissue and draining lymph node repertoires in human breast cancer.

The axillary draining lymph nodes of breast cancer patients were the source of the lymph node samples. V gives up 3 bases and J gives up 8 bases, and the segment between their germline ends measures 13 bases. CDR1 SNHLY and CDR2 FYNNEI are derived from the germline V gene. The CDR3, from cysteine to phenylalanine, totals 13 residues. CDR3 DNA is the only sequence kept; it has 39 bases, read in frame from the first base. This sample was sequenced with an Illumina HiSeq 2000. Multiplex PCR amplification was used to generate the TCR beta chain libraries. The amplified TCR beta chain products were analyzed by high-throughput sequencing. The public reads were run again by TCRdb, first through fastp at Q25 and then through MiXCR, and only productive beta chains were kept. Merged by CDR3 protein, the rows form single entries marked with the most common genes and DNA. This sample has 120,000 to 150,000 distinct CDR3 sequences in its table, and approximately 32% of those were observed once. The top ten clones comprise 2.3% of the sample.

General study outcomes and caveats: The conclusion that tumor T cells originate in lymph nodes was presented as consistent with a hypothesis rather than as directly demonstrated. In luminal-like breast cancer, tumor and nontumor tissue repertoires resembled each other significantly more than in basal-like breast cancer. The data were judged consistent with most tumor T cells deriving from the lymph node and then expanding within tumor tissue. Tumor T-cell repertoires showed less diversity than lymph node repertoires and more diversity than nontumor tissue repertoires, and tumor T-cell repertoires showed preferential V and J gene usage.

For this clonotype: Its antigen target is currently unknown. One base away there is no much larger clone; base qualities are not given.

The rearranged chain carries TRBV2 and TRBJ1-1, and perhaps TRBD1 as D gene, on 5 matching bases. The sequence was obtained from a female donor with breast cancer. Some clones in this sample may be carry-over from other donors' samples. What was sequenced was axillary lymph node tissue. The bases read TGTGCCAGCAGTGAGGCAGGGCAGATGGAAGCTTTCTTT. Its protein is CASSEAGQMEAFF.